The rows below give T cell receptor beta chains drawn from one sample of a study of cytomegalovirus exposure and HLA in healthy donors. Generated by immunoSEQ multiplex PCR, the TCRdb table keeps only in-frame clones and is missing some. The sample carries about 95,000 clones, around 85% recorded once. The sequenced sample consisted of PBMCs. The receptors were sampled from a man between 18 and 35 years old in good health and CMV-seropositive. CDR3s include the opening cysteine and the closing phenylalanine or tryptophan. D genes are given only for firm matches.

V gene	J gene	D gene	CDR3 protein
TRBV10-3	TRBJ1-2	NA	CAISGRQFNYGYTF
TRBV2	TRBJ1-3	NA	CASDGGNSGNTIYF
TRBV6-1	TRBJ2-2	NA	CASRQRGGWGELFF
TRBV2	TRBJ2-2	TRBD2	CASSRFGGTSEKNTGELFF
TRBV5-6	TRBJ2-2	TRBD1	CASSPGQGYGELFF
TRBV28	TRBJ2-5	TRBD2	CASSFGLAGGIQETQYF
TRBV5-1	TRBJ2-3	TRBD1	CASSLRTGQGDTQYF
TRBV11-3	TRBJ2-3	TRBD2	CASSSLEREVDTQYF
TRBV29-1	TRBJ2-5	NA	CSVGPTPAGTQYF
TRBV10-3	TRBJ2-1	TRBD1	CAIRGQGSSYNEQFF
TRBV27	TRBJ2-3	TRBD1	CASSDPGQGADTQYF
TRBV6-5	TRBJ2-2	TRBD2	CASRTMTSAGELFF
TRBV18	TRBJ2-1	TRBD2	CASSPPLAASYNEQFF
TRBV7-2	TRBJ2-5	NA	CASSSLGNVRGQETQYF
TRBV4-1	TRBJ2-1	NA	CASSQVRGPGSQRQFF
TRBV4-2	TRBJ1-4	NA	CASSQSWAAVNEKLFF
TRBV28	TRBJ1-1	NA	CASRADRNTEAFF
TRBV6-1	TRBJ1-4	NA	CASSLQENNEKLFF
TRBV4-2	TRBJ2-7	TRBD2	CASSLQRLAGVIHYEQYF
TRBV29-1	TRBJ2-5	NA	CSVEDGRETQYF
TRBV27	TRBJ1-1	NA	CASSRLGVTEAFF
TRBV27	TRBJ2-1	TRBD2	CASTEGAGVYNEQFF
TRBV5-1	TRBJ1-1	NA	CASSPTGNTEAFF
TRBV30	TRBJ2-7	TRBD2	CAWSESGGYYEQYF
TRBV5-1	TRBJ1-3	NA	CASSPGGAENTIYF
TRBV5-1	TRBJ1-1	TRBD1	CASSLSWAGGEAFF
TRBV28	TRBJ2-2	TRBD1	CASYRGQNTGELFF
TRBV19	TRBJ2-7	NA	CASSARADSYEQYF
TRBV5-6	TRBJ2-7	NA	CASGRSGMNEQYF
TRBV5-1	TRBJ2-3	TRBD1	CASRSGTGWQVSTDTQYF
TRBV5-4	TRBJ2-2	TRBD1	CASSPRDRGRSGELFF
TRBV11-1	TRBJ2-1	NA	CASSLFRGLGNEQFF
TRBV2	TRBJ1-5	TRBD1	CASSEAGGGYQPQHF
TRBV11-2	TRBJ2-3	NA	CASRLGPYLSDTQYF
TRBV18	TRBJ2-5	NA	CASSPGSQETQYF
TRBV14	TRBJ1-2	TRBD1	CASSQVQGTGHGYTF
TRBV4-1	TRBJ2-1	TRBD1	CASSPEPGQGANEQFF
TRBV28	TRBJ2-3	NA	CASSYSRLGTDTQYF
TRBV2	TRBJ1-1	NA	CASSQHGNTEAFF
TRBV4-2	TRBJ1-2	TRBD1	CASSQDGGQGARADGYTF
TRBV27	TRBJ2-2	TRBD2	CASSQWGLVTGELFF
TRBV7-6	TRBJ2-1	TRBD1	CASSSASGQLNEQFF
TRBV2	TRBJ1-3	NA	CASTASLSSGNTIYF
TRBV10-3	TRBJ1-1	NA	CAISPVTAGMNTEAFF
TRBV29-1	TRBJ2-7	NA	CSATNGDTYEQYF
TRBV30	TRBJ2-7	TRBD1	CAWRDPGTDRSYF
TRBV13	TRBJ1-1	NA	CASTIQGLRGAFF
TRBV29-1	TRBJ2-5	TRBD2	CSVEDRLAVVVETQYF
TRBV7-8	TRBJ2-3	NA	CASSLDAGPTDTQYF
TRBV30	TRBJ2-7	TRBD1	CAWSRGQGVYEQYF
TRBV5-4	TRBJ1-2	TRBD1	CASSWGTGEGGYTF
TRBV4-1	TRBJ2-6	NA	CASSQGSVSGANVLTF
TRBV19	TRBJ1-4	TRBD1	CASSIGQGYEKLFF
TRBV28	TRBJ1-3	NA	CASSSPSGNTIYF
TRBV19	TRBJ2-7	NA	CASSMIETSEQYF
TRBV11-2	TRBJ1-1	NA	CASSLDRDTEAFF